This TCR beta chain is drawn from a study of blood T cell repertoires in COVID-19. Study as a whole: Sample material is recorded as cDNA or gDNA derived from T cells, B-cell-depleted T cells, or PBMCs.

Enrolment of Seattle patients took place during active infection, and they were followed longitudinally. The CDR3 consists of 15 residues. V was pared by 8 bases and J by 2 bases, with 11 bases of the junction left unmatched. CDR1 is MNHEY and CDR2 is SVGAGI in the germline V gene. The data were produced by immunoSEQ multiplex PCR, yet TCRdb's version contains in-frame clones alone and is incomplete. Of about 430,000 clones listed, 70% to 90% are singletons. The TCR was taken from a man between 18 and 35 years old with COVID-19, enrolled during active disease. The chain carries TRBV6-5 and TRBJ2-7; 8 bases match TRBD1. Sequenced input: peripheral blood. CDR3 sequence: CASARGGTGTYEQYF. The CDR3 bases are TGTGCCAGCGCTCGAGGGGGGACAGGAACCTACGAGCAGTACTTC.